Listed here are 13 T cell receptor beta chains from one sample, sequenced in a study of early T cells in non-severe SARS-CoV-2 infection. One entry per CDR3 protein, called by TCRdb with MiXCR from the 5' RACE reads. The data show more than 80,000 distinct CDR3 sequences, around 15% seen once. The sample was whole blood. The receptors were sampled from an adult who was a healthcare worker with PCR-confirmed SARS-CoV-2 infection or an uninfected control (not recorded which).

CDR3 sequence (DNA): TGTGCCAGCAGCGCGACAGGGAACGAGCAGTACTTC. Amino acid sequence: CASSATGNEQYF. The chain joins TRBV9 to TRBJ2-7, with TRBD1 matching 7 bases. Unmatched junction bases numbered 2, after V lost 3 bases and J lost 5 bases. The CDR3 contains 12 residues. Germline loops: CDR1 SGDLS, CDR2 YYNGEE.

This chain joins TRBV20-1 and TRBJ2-7, with D uncertain. The V gene's germline CDR1 is DFQATT and CDR2 SNEGSKA (reference sequence). The CDR3 runs 14 residues. Trimming took off 3 bases at V and 2 bases at J, with 14 bases between the two ends. Here the CDR3 reads CSASRLGQTYEQYF. CDR3 sequence (DNA): TGCAGTGCTAGTCGGTTGGGTCAGACCTACGAGCAGTACTTC.

This clonotype was seen at least ten times. The rearrangement uses TRBV4-1 and TRBJ2-4, with TRBD1 as a possible D gene (6 bases). Germline V gene data show CDR1 as MGHRA and CDR2 as YSYEKL. The length of the CDR3 is 14 residues. V lost 6 bases, J lost 5 bases, and 14 bases lay in between. The CDR3 protein is CASRMNRAQNIQYF. The CDR3 DNA follows: TGCGCCAGCAGAATGAACAGGGCCCAAAACATTCAGTACTTC.

In this sample, this clonotype turned up many times. The chain links TRBV28 to TRBJ2-3, with 7 bases fitting TRBD2. Trimming took 5 bases from V and 1 from J; bases not matched to a gene: 3. This CDR3 region has 14 residues. The germline gives CDR1 MDHEN, CDR2 SYDVKM. CDR3 coding DNA: TGTGCCAGCAGTGCTCGGGGGGGCACAGATACGCAGTATTTT. Its protein is CASSARGGTDTQYF.

This chain uses TRBV19 with TRBJ2-3, with 8 bases fitting TRBD1. The CDR3 length is 13 residues. The germline V gene has CDR1 LNHDA and CDR2 SQIVND (reference sequence). Losses at the gene ends were 4 bases for V and 10 bases for J; bases not matched to a gene: 7. The CDR3 nucleotides read TGTGCCAGTAGTAGCAAGACAGGGGTTGCGCAGTATTTT. Translated: CASSSKTGVAQYF. Filled out from reference TRBV19 and TRBJ2-3, the complete variable domain reads DGGITQSPKYLFRKEGQNVTLSCEQNLNHDAMYWYRQDPGQGLRLIYYSQIVNDFQKGDIAEGYSVSREKKESFPLTVTSAQKNPTAFYLCASSSKTGVAQYFGPGTRLTVL.

This clonotype has just a few counts. The genes are TRBV5-1 and TRBJ2-7, with D perhaps TRBD1 (5 bases). Germline CDR1 is SGHRS and CDR2 is YFSETQ. This CDR3 comprises 15 residues. The germline V and J ends were trimmed by 0 bases and 2 bases, with 12 bases remaining between them. CDR3 sequence (DNA): TGCGCCAGCAGCTTGGTCCAGGGAATAACCTACGAGCAGTACTTC. It yields the protein CASSLVQGITYEQYF.

This clonotype was seen ten or more times. The V and J genes are TRBV28 and TRBJ1-2; 9 bases align to TRBD1. Germline CDR1 and CDR2: MDHEN and SYDVKM. V gave up 5 bases and J gave up 1 base; unmatched junction bases: 8. This CDR3 region has 16 residues. The CDR3 is CASSPHGTGINYGYTF. The CDR3 DNA follows: TGTGCCAGCAGTCCCCACGGGACAGGGATTAACTATGGCTACACCTTC.

This clonotype was counted ten times or more. The chain has TRBV10-2 and TRBJ1-1; 8 bases map to TRBD1. This CDR3 is 16 amino acids long. Germline V gives CDR1 WSHSY, CDR2 SAAADI. V shed 2 bases, J shed 5 bases, and the junction held 10 bases outside the gene matches. This CDR3 is CASSEPWTGRRTEAFF. The CDR3 DNA follows: TGCGCCAGCAGTGAGCCCTGGACAGGGCGCCGGACTGAAGCTTTCTTT.

This clonotype has a count of ten or more. The V call is TRBV20-1, the J call TRBJ1-2; D unclear. V was trimmed by 1 base and J by 5 bases, leaving 20 bases between them. CDR3 length equals 16 residues. The V gene's germline CDR1 is DFQATT and CDR2 SNEGSKA (reference sequence). The CDR3 DNA reads as TGCAGTGCTAGAGTTCCCGTCCCAATAGACCCTTATGGCTACACCTTC. Translated: CSARVPVPIDPYGYTF.

This clonotype was seen repeatedly, ten times or more. The J gene is TRBJ2-1, the V gene TRBV7-2, with 12 bases fitting TRBD2. This CDR3 is built from 15 residues. Germline V CDR1 and CDR2: SGHTA, FQGNSA. The junction had 8 bases not matched to a gene; V was cut back by 5 bases and J by 9 bases. The CDR3 loop is CASSLLAGGPGEQFF. CDR3 DNA: TGTGCCAGCAGCCTCCTAGCGGGGGGGCCTGGTGAGCAGTTCTTC.

V gene TRBV20-1 combines with J gene TRBJ2-3; D is unresolved. The CDR3 loop spans 12 amino acids. Between the trimmed V and J ends, which lost 1 base and 3 bases, there was a span of 5 bases. Germline loops: CDR1 DFQATT, CDR2 SNEGSKA (reference sequence). CDR3 amino acids: CSARGQTDTQYF. CDR3 nucleotides: TGCAGTGCTAGAGGCCAGACAGATACGCAGTATTTT.

This chain connects TRBV29-1 to TRBJ1-4; D ambiguous. Germline values: CDR1 SQVTM, CDR2 ANQGSEA. The CDR3 totals 12 residues. V shed 6 bases and J shed 10 bases, with 15 bases lying between them. CDR3 amino acids: CSVYAPNLKLFF. In nucleotides, the CDR3 is TGCAGCGTCTACGCACCCAACCTAAAACTGTTTTTT.

This clonotype was recorded at least ten times. The chain recombines TRBV10-1 with TRBJ2-5; D is ambiguous. V shed 3 bases and J shed 5 bases, with 4 bases lying between them. The CDR3 is 11 residues long. Germline CDR1 reads WNHNN; CDR2 reads SYGVQD (reference sequence). CDR3: CASSESETQYF. The CDR3 DNA follows: TGCGCCAGCAGTGAATCGGAGACCCAGTACTTC.